A selection of T cell receptor beta chains follows, all from one sample in a study of patients and donors after allogeneic stem cell transplantation. Each CDR3 protein gets one entry after TCRdb re-called the RT-PCR reads with MiXCR. Here the sample spans hundreds of thousands of distinct CDR3 sequences, approximately 16% being singletons. The specimen sequenced was blood, either unsorted or a sorted T cell fraction (not recorded which). The receptors originated from a human donor who was either an allogeneic HSCT recipient or a stem cell or donor lymphocyte infusion donor (not recorded which). It is not recorded whose cells these are; they may come from a transplant donor. CDR3s include the opening cysteine and the closing phenylalanine or tryptophan. The D gene is left open where the match is weak. Rows give clone size only sometimes, using once, few, many, or a class for an expanded clone.

TRBV9	.	.	TRBJ2-3	15	TGTGCCAGCAGCGTAGAGAGTAGCTTGGCAGATACGCAGTATTTT	CASSVESSLADTQYF
TRBV4-1	few	.	TRBJ2-3	17	TGCGCCAGCAGCCAAGAGAAAATTGGGCGGGGCACAGATACGCAGTATTTT	CASSQEKIGRGTDTQYF
TRBV18	.	.	TRBJ2-7	14	TGTGCCAGCTCACCATTAGGGAACTCCTACGAGCAGTACTTC	CASSPLGNSYEQYF
TRBV20-1	.	TRBD1	TRBJ2-7	15	TGCAGTGCTAGAATCGGGACAGGGTTCGGGAACGAGCAGTACTTC	CSARIGTGFGNEQYF
TRBV6-5	.	.	TRBJ1-5	16	TGTGCCAGCAGTTACTTGGGGGCTAATAGCAATCAGCCCCAGCATTTT	CASSYLGANSNQPQHF
TRBV4-3	.	TRBD1	TRBJ2-6	16	TGCGCCAGCAGCCAAGGCACAGGGGTCGGGGCCAACGTCCTGACTTTC	CASSQGTGVGANVLTF
TRBV12-3/TRBV12-4	.	.	TRBJ1-4	15	TGTGCCAGCAGTTCCGGTGAGGGGGGGAATGAAAAACTGTTTTTT	CASSSGEGGNEKLFF
TRBV6-2/TRBV6-3	many	.	TRBJ1-5	16	TGTGCCAGCAGTTACTCATCGGGGGTTGGCAATCAGCCCCAGCATTTT	CASSYSSGVGNQPQHF
TRBV4-1	few	TRBD2	TRBJ2-1	17	TGCGCCAGCAGCCAAGACCCAAGCGGGAGTTCCTACAATGAGCAGTTCTTC	CASSQDPSGSSYNEQFF
TRBV6-4	.	.	TRBJ1-6	13	TGTGCCAGCAGTGAGGGAGCCGCTACACCCCTCCATTTT	CASSEGAATPLHF
TRBV27	.	.	TRBJ1-1	15	TGTGCCAGCAGTCCCGGACAGTGGATGAGCACTGAAGCTTTCTTT	CASSPGQWMSTEAFF
TRBV2	.	.	TRBJ2-7	16	TGTGCCAGCACTCAAATGGAGGGGGTAGGGTCCTACGAGCAGTACTTC	CASTQMEGVGSYEQYF
TRBV21-1	few	.	TRBJ1-1	16	TGTGCCAGCAGCAAAGGGGGAGGGTTCGTGGGGACTGAAGCTTTCTTT	CASSKGGGFVGTEAFF
TRBV7-9	few	TRBD1	TRBJ1-1	13	TGTGCCAGCAGCCAAACAGGGGGCACTGAAGCTTTCTTT	CASSQTGGTEAFF
TRBV29-1	.	.	TRBJ2-7	12	TGCAGCGTTGTGGACTATCCCTACGAGCAGTACTTC	CSVVDYPYEQYF
TRBV9	.	.	TRBJ2-5	15	TGTGCCAGCAGCGTAAGTGGGGCTTTAGGAGAGACCCAGTACTTC	CASSVSGALGETQYF
TRBV19	.	TRBD1	TRBJ1-5	13	TGTGCCACCTCCGACAGGGGCAATCAGCCCCAGCATTTT	CATSDRGNQPQHF
TRBV12-3/TRBV12-4	.	.	TRBJ1-6	13	TGTGCCAGCAGTCCGGGACCCAATTCACCCCTCCACTTT	CASSPGPNSPLHF
TRBV6-2/TRBV6-3	few	.	TRBJ2-3	17	TGTGCCAGCAGTTACTCATCTACTACTACTAGCACAGATACGCAGTATTTT	CASSYSSTTTSTDTQYF
TRBV11-2	.	TRBD2	TRBJ2-7	19	TGTGCCAGCAGCCTAACTAGCGTCCCCCCCTTTCGGAGTCGGTACGAGCAGTACTTC	CASSLTSVPPFRSRYEQYF
TRBV12-3/TRBV12-4	.	TRBD1	TRBJ2-7	13	TGTGCCAGCAGCGTGACAGGGGCCCACGAGCAGTACTTC	CASSVTGAHEQYF